This T cell receptor (beta chain) was obtained from a study of T cell repertoires in cytomegalovirus infection. Overall study context: CMV infection together with matching HLA type was indicated by public TCR beta signatures.

TCRdb re-analysed the reads in MiXCR, keeping a single row per CDR3 protein. Of about 210,000 distinct CDR3 sequences in the sample, 6% to 8% are singletons; the top ten hold more than 5.5%. Germline V lookup: CDR1 SGHTA, CDR2 FQGTGA. Losses at the gene ends were 8 bases for V and 4 bases for J; bases not matched to a gene: 4. This CDR3 contains 13 residues. This clonotype was picked up many times. The receptor's source is a human donor in good health (CMV status not recorded). Some clones in this sample may be carry-over from other donors' samples. Sequenced: PBMCs. The chain is built from TRBV7-3 and TRBJ1-1; 10 nucleotides agree with TRBD1. The CDR3 loop reads CASGQGESTEAFF. CDR3 in DNA: TGTGCCAGCGGACAGGGGGAATCCACTGAAGCTTTCTTT. The variable domain in full, completed from reference TRBV7-3 and TRBJ1-1, reads GAGVSQTPSNKVTEKGKYVELRCDPISGHTALYWYRQSLGQGPEFLIYFQGTGAADDSGLPNDRFFAVRPEGSVSTLKIQRTERGDSAVYLCASGQGESTEAFFGQGTRLTVV.